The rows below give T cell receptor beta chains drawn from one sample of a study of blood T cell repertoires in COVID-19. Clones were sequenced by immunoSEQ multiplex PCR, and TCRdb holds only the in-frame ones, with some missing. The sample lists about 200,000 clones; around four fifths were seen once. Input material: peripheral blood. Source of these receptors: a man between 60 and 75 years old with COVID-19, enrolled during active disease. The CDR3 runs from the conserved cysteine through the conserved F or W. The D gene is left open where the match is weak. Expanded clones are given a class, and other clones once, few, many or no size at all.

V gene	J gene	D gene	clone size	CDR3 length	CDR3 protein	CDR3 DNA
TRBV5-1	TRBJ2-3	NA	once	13	CASSGTSTDTQYF	TGCGCCAGCAGCGGGACTAGCACAGATACGCAGTATTTT
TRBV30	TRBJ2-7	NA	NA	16	CAWSLTGTFNSYEQYF	TGTGCCTGGAGTCTAACCGGGACATTTAACTCCTACGAGCAGTACTTC
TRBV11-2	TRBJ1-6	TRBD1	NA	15	CASSLVWTGDSPLHF	TGTGCCAGCAGCTTAGTTTGGACAGGGGATTCACCCCTCCACTTT
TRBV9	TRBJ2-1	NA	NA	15	CASSLGAGVYNEQFF	TGTGCCAGCAGCCTGGGGGCGGGAGTGTACAATGAGCAGTTCTTC
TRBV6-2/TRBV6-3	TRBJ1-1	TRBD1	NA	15	CASSLGQGRNTEAFF	TGTGCCAGCAGTTTGGGACAGGGGAGGAACACTGAAGCTTTCTTT
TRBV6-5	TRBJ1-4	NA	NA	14	CASTQEGGNEKLFF	TGTGCCAGCACTCAGGAGGGAGGTAATGAAAAACTGTTTTTT
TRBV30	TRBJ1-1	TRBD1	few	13	CAWSPQGASEAFF	TGTGCCTGGAGTCCGCAGGGGGCTTCTGAAGCTTTCTTT
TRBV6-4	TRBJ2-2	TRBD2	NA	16	CASSPVGGANTGELFF	TGTGCCAGCAGCCCCGTCGGGGGGGCGAACACCGGGGAGCTGTTTTTT
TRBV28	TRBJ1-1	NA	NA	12	CASSLRVTEAFF	TGTGCCAGCAGTCTACGAGTCACTGAAGCTTTCTTT
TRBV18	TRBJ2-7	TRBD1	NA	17	CASSPTLPGTGEYEQYF	TGTGCCAGCTCACCCACCCTCCCCGGGACAGGGGAGTACGAGCAGTACTTC
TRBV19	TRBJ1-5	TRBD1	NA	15	CASRDRDSFNQPQHF	TGTGCCAGTAGGGACAGGGATTCTTTCAATCAGCCCCAGCATTTT
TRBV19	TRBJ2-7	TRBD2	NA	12	CASSRREGEQYF	TGTGCCAGTAGTAGGCGGGAGGGTGAGCAGTACTTC
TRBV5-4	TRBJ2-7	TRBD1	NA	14	CASSLGDRDYEQYF	TGTGCCAGCAGCTTGGGGGACAGGGACTACGAGCAGTACTTC
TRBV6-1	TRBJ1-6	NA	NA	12	CASSDGSLALHF	TGTGCCAGCAGTGACGGGTCTCTTGCCCTCCACTTT
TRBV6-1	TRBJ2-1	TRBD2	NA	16	CASSEGLAGGYNEQFF	TGTGCCAGCAGTGAAGGACTAGCGGGAGGCTACAATGAGCAGTTCTTC
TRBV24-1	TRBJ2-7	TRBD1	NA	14	CATSQGTGSLEQYF	TGTGCCACCAGCCAGGGGACAGGGTCTCTCGAGCAGTACTTC
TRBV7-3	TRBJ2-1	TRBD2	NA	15	CASSLIAGVYNEQFF	TGTGCCAGCAGCTTAATAGCGGGGGTCTACAATGAGCAGTTCTTC
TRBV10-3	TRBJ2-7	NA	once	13	CANKGDNSYEQYF	TGTGCCAACAAGGGGGACAACTCCTACGAGCAGTACTTC
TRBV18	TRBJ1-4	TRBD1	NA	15	CASSPNGDSNEKLFF	TGTGCCAGCTCCCCTAACGGGGACAGTAATGAAAAACTGTTTTTT
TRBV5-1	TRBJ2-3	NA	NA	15	CASSLAVVSTDTQYF	TGCGCCAGCAGCTTGGCGGTAGTCAGCACAGATACGCAGTATTTT
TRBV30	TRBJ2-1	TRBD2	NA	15	CAWSVLSGRNNEQFF	TGTGCCTGGAGTGTTCTTAGCGGGAGAAACAATGAGCAGTTCTTC
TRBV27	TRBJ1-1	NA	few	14	CASSLFQGLTEAFF	TGTGCCAGCAGTTTATTTCAGGGGTTAACTGAAGCTTTCTTT
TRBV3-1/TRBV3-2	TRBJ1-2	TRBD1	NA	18	CASSQDELGQGNYGGYTF	TGTGCCAGCAGCCAAGACGAGCTCGGACAGGGGAATTATGGTGGCTACACCTTC
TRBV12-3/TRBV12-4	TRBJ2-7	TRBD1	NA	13	CASKGTGGYEQYF	TGTGCCAGCAAGGGGACAGGAGGGTACGAGCAGTACTTC
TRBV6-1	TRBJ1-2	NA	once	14	CASSEENIQGRYTF	TGTGCCAGCAGTGAAGAAAATATTCAGGGTCGCTACACCTTC
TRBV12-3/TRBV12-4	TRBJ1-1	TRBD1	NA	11	CASSTGVGAFF	TGTGCCAGCAGCACAGGGGTGGGAGCTTTCTTT
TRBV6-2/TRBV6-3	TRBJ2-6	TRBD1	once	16	CASSIRTGAGANVLTF	TGTGCCAGCAGTATCCGGACAGGGGCTGGGGCCAACGTCCTGACTTTC
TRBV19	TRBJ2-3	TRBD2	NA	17	CASSPPSGRGKTDTQYF	TGTGCCAGTAGTCCTCCTAGCGGGAGGGGAAAAACAGATACGCAGTATTTT
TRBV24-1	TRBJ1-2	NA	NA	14	CATSDGRVAYGYTF	TGTGCCACCAGTGATGGCAGGGTAGCCTATGGCTACACCTTC
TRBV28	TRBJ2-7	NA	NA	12	CASSLSGGEQYF	TGTGCCAGCAGTTTATCGGGTGGCGAGCAGTACTTC
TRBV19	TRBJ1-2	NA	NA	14	CASSIDSFDYGYTF	TGTGCCAGTAGTATTGACAGCTTTGACTATGGCTACACCTTC
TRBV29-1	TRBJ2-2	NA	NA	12	CSVGGYTGELFF	TGCAGCGTTGGAGGGTACACCGGGGAGCTGTTTTTT
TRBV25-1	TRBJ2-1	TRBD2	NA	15	CASSEGRLAVNEQFF	TGTGCCAGCAGTGAGGGGAGACTAGCCGTCAATGAGCAGTTCTTC
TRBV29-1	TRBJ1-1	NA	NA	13	CSVSQAANTEAFF	TGCAGCGTTTCCCAGGCAGCGAACACTGAAGCTTTCTTT
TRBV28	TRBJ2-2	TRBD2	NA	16	CASSLMGLMNTGELFF	TGTGCCAGCAGTTTAATGGGACTAATGAACACCGGGGAGCTGTTTTTT
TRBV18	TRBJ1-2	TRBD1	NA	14	CASSPGQGARGYTF	TGTGCCAGCTCACCGGGACAGGGGGCTCGCGGCTACACCTTC
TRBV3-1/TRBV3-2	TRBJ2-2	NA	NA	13	CASSPLAAGELFF	TGTGCCAGCAGCCCATTAGCTGCCGGGGAGCTGTTTTTT
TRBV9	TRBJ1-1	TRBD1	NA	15	CASSSHQGAGTEAFF	TGTGCCAGCAGCTCCCATCAGGGGGCGGGGACTGAAGCTTTCTTT
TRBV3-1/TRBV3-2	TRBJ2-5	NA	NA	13	CASRVRGAETQYF	TGTGCCAGCAGGGTCCGGGGGGCAGAGACCCAGTACTTC
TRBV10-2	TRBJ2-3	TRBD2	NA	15	CASSALAGGLDTQYF	TGCGCCAGCAGTGCACTAGCGGGAGGGCTGGATACGCAGTATTTT
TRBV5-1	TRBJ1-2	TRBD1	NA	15	CASSLEQGGRYGYTF	TGCGCCAGCAGCTTGGAACAGGGGGGGAGGTATGGCTACACCTTC
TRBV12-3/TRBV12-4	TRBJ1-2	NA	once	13	CASSLPANYGYTF	TGTGCCAGCAGTTTACCGGCTAACTATGGCTACACCTTC
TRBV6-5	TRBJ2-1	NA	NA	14	CASSYNSGAFASFF	TGTGCCAGCAGTTATAATTCAGGTGCTTTCGCTTCGTTCTTC
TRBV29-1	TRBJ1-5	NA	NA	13	CSVQGGSNQPQHF	TGCAGCGTCCAGGGTGGCAGCAATCAGCCCCAGCATTTT
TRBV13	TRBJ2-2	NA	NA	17	CASSPLERAGIPGELFF	TGTGCCAGCAGCCCACTCGAGCGGGCTGGCATTCCCGGGGAGCTGTTTTTT